A single sample is the source of the 8 T cell receptor beta chains below, sequenced in a study of cytomegalovirus exposure and HLA in healthy donors. This table comes from immunoSEQ multiplex PCR, and its TCRdb copy is limited to in-frame clones, with some not included. The sample has tens of thousands of clones, roughly 94% seen once. Sequenced material: PBMCs. The receptors here all came from a man aged 18 to 29 in good health and CMV-seronegative.

The V call is TRBV28, the J call TRBJ2-7; TRBD1 matches 7 bases. V lost 7 bases and J lost 2; bases outside the gene matches: 5. Germline V CDR1 and CDR2: MDHEN, SYDVKM. The CDR3 runs 13 residues. CDR3 region: CASTTGYTYEQYF. The CDR3, as DNA: TGTGCCAGCACGACAGGGTATACCTACGAGCAGTACTTC.

The rearrangement links TRBV19 to TRBJ2-1; 8 bases line up with TRBD1. There are 15 residues in the CDR3. Germline trimming cut 2 bases from V and 5 bases from J; bases unmatched to any gene: 5. Germline-derived CDR1 and CDR2 are LNHDA and SQIVND (reference sequence). Written as DNA, the CDR3 is TGTGCCAGTAGTATAATACAGGGGGGCCACAATGAGCAGTTCTTC. Translation: CASSIIQGGHNEQFF.

V and J are TRBV11-2 and TRBJ2-7; D possibly corresponds to TRBD1 (5 bases). This CDR3 comprises 13 residues. Germline V gene lookup returns CDR1 SGHAT and CDR2 FQNNGV. The V end lost 3 bases, the J end lost 7 bases, and 13 bases lay between the germline ends. The CDR3 here is CASSFDSSWEQYF. The CDR3 nucleotides are TGTGCCAGCAGCTTCGACAGTTCTTGGGAGCAGTACTTC.

A word on this clone: Additional DNA sequences in this sample encode the identical CDR3. The chain is built from TRBV7-9 and TRBJ1-1, with 9 positions matching TRBD1. With V trimmed by 3 bases and J by 4 bases, 0 bases remained unmatched. Germline V CDR1 and CDR2: SEHNR, FQNEAQ (reference sequence). The CDR3 spans 13 residues. This CDR3 is CASSLTGGTEAFF. The CDR3 nucleotides read TGTGCCAGCAGCTTGACAGGGGGCACTGAAGCTTTCTTT.

This chain links TRBV7-6 with TRBJ2-1, with D possibly being TRBD2 (6 bases). Germline values: CDR1 SGHVS, CDR2 FNYEAQ. Trimming shortened V by 5 bases and J by 4 bases, and 15 bases separated the two germline ends. The CDR3 sequence is 15 residues long. The CDR3 loop reads CASSLSGTAYNEQFF. The CDR3, as DNA: TGTGCCAGCAGCCTCTCCGGGACTGCTTACAATGAGCAGTTCTTC.

V and J are TRBV27 and TRBJ2-1; D is perhaps TRBD1 (5 bases). Germline CDR1 is MNHEY and CDR2 is SMNVEV (reference sequence). This CDR3 comprises 13 residues. Between the trimmed V and J ends, which lost 5 bases and 8 bases, there was a span of 13 bases. The CDR3 nucleotides are TGTGCCAGCAGTGGAAAGCAGGGTGATGAGCAGTTCTTC. Amino acid sequence: CASSGKQGDEQFF.

This clone showed up just once. The chain is built from TRBV5-1 and TRBJ2-7; TRBD2 agrees at 13 bases. V was clipped by 3 bases and J by 6 bases; unmatched bases: 12. Germline V gives CDR1 SGHRS, CDR2 YFSETQ. The CDR3 extends over 17 amino acids. CDR3 residues: CASSSGLAGASQLEQYF. The CDR3 DNA is TGCGCCAGCAGCTCCGGACTAGCGGGAGCGAGCCAGCTCGAGCAGTACTTC.

The V and J genes are TRBV5-5 and TRBJ2-1, with unresolved D. CDR3 length: 12 residues. V lost 4 bases, J lost 5 bases, and 7 bases lay in between. Per the germline V gene, CDR1 is SGHKS and CDR2 is YYEKEE (reference sequence). DNA of the CDR3: TGTGCCAGCAGCCCCTTTCACAATGAGCAGTTCTTC. Its protein product is CASSPFHNEQFF. Variable domain in full (rest from reference TRBV5-5 and TRBJ2-1): DAGVTQSPTHLIKTRGQQVTLRCSPISGHKSVSWYQQVLGQGPQFIFQYYEKEERGRGNFPDRFSARQFPNYSSELNVNALLLGDSALYLCASSPFHNEQFFGPGTRLTVL.